The subject of this entry is one T cell receptor beta chain. Only a few counts were recorded for this clone. The target of this receptor is not known. No much larger clonotype is one base removed from it; base qualities were not supplied. As encoded in the germline V gene, CDR1 is SGHRS while CDR2 is YFSETQ. V has 3 bases trimmed and J has 7 bases trimmed; junction bases matching no gene number 23. Its CDR3 holds 19 amino acids, cysteine through phenylalanine. Only the CDR3 DNA stays, 57 bases, in frame from base 1. The data stem from a study of cytomegalovirus exposure and HLA in healthy donors (dated by TCRdb to the late 2010s). Some background on the complete study: According to an earlier analysis of 450 to 650 of the donors, 150 million to 200 million T cells yielded 90 million to 130 million unique TCR beta sequences and 276 Gb of sequence data. An early release that covered fewer than 800 HLA-typed donors contained about 290 gigabases of sequencing data and 65 million to 100 million unique TCR sequences. Of the roughly 400 genotyped donors, about 84% fell in the genetic ancestry cluster associated with self-reported Caucasian donors. The study aimed to test whether signatures of past pathogen exposure could be identified by cataloging public T cell receptors. The study used immunosequencing to profile the T cell repertoires of under 700 subjects and linked those repertoires to cytomegalovirus serostatus. A separate validation cohort of about 110 different subjects was used in addition to the 666-subject first cohort. To predict cytomegalovirus infection status, the study brought together high-throughput TCR immunosequencing, statistical association of individual TCRs with disease status, and machine learning. In a later analysis, previously published TCR beta repertoires from more than 500 donors were re-analyzed and high-resolution HLA genotyping was added so that TCR occurrence patterns could be studied. In the later analysis, no new phenotypic data were used to find candidate immune exposures; instead, reliance was placed on TCR beta sequences and their occurrence across donors. An earlier analysis of some 600 of the donors applied high-throughput TCR beta sequencing to assess whether each TCR beta V gene segment acted as functional or pseudogenic. Donor age, sex, ethnicity and CMV serostatus were compiled together with the repertoire data. A later genetic analysis took genome-wide SNP genotypes for 398 of the 666 donors and used that subset as a discovery cohort. All discovery cohort repertoires had been generated using a single sequencing platform. HLA typing included class I and class II loci at four-digit resolution. Typing coverage differed by locus: A, B, C, DRB1 and DQB1 were typed in about 629-630 donors, DQA1 in roughly 500, DPA1 in some 600, and DPB1 in roughly 450. Because of strong linkage in the cohort, roughly five DR-DQ haplotypes were treated as single units for association and clustering. Among 398 genotyped donors of the cohort, an average of approximately 240,000 unique TCR beta nucleotide sequences were sequenced per donor, roughly 18% of them non-productive.

The cohort comprised some 680 healthy bone marrow donors. At the time of sampling, all cohort members were nominally healthy, though unrecorded immune exposures were likely present. The donor tested CMV seropositive, placing the donor among the 289 seropositive members of the cohort. A peripheral blood sample was collected from each donor, and TCR beta sequencing was performed on peripheral blood mononuclear cells. The Qiagen DNeasy Blood Extraction Kit was used to extract genomic DNA from the blood cell samples. The protocol used for the library was the immunoSEQ multiplex PCR assay. For the multiplex PCR, a mixture combining 60 forward primers for TCR Vbeta segments and 13 reverse primers for TCR Jbeta segments was used. The CDR3 region of rearranged TCR beta genes was amplified from genomic DNA by a multiplex PCR assay. The amplified TCR beta libraries were sequenced on the Illumina HiSeq System as 87-base-pair reads. The original pipeline was this. A later analysis counted around 72 million unique TCR beta chains across the 666 repertoires, and 10 million to 12 million of these chains were shared by at least two donors. To remove PCR and sequencing errors, raw reads were error-corrected and collapsed into unique sequences using a nearest-neighbor algorithm that merged closely related sequences. To assign V, D and J gene segments, CDR3 sequences were aligned to IMGT reference sequences. For a sequence to be retained, a match of at least six nucleotides was required to both a V gene segment and a J gene segment. A rearrangement was called productive if the CDR3 had no stop codons and remained in frame with V and J, and every other rearrangement was called non-productive. Following IMGT convention, CDR3 was defined as the stretch from the second conserved V-encoded cysteine to the conserved J-encoded phenylalanine. The earlier analysis of about 570 of the donors excluded any sequence lacking an unambiguous match to a single V gene segment. An earlier analysis of over 450 of the donors classified V segments as functional when productive rearrangements were above 56.7% and as segregating when the standard deviation between donors was above 5%. A statistical classification framework was built to diagnose cytomegalovirus status from the catalog of TCR beta chain sequences. V and J gene assignment, in a later analysis, came from comparing TCR nucleotide sequences with IMGT/GENE-DB human TR gene sequences. The TCRdist pipeline was used in a later analysis to assign CDR3 sequences and most-parsimonious VDJ recombination scenarios. In a later analysis, each TCR beta chain was defined by its CDR3 amino acid sequence together with its V-gene family, and reads without a unique V-gene family were excluded. To address suspected cross-contamination and a sequencing artifact, a later analysis removed around 590 highly shared, low-generation-probability nucleotide sequences. In a later analysis, a clonal expansion index for each public chain was calculated from normalized within-repertoire ranks of inferred template counts. Generation probabilities in a later analysis came from a VDJ recombination model fitted to out-of-frame rearrangements, and those results were checked against IGoR. In a later analysis, hypergeometric tests were used to score TCR-TCR, TCR-HLA and TCR-CMV co-occurrence, with a repertoire-size bias correction applied to TCR pairs. To estimate false discovery rates, a later analysis permuted the HLA or CMV assignments 20 times. A later analysis grouped co-occurring TCRs with DBSCAN, adding TCRdist sequence similarity when clustering within HLA-allele-positive subsets. Repertoires with fewer than 30,000 or more than 120,000 public chains, plus five repertoires with anomalous nucleotide sharing, were excluded from co-occurrence clustering. Held by TCRdb, this immuneACCESS table contains in-frame sequences only and omits some clones. Under half of the omission traces to an unresolved V gene where checked; the cause of the rest is unknown. The V and J calls and clone size come from that table; D and trimming were worked out from the DNA. This sample lists just over 200,000 clones; around 70% were detected once. The biggest ten clones account for around 2.6% of the sample.

What the work shows at the level of the full study, not this receptor alone: According to a later genetic analysis, donors in an Asian-associated ancestry cluster had fewer N-insertions in productive TCRs than the approximately 650-donor mean. The only immune exposure information available for the cohort was CMV serostatus. Fewer than 20 rarely observed V segments, including chromosome 9 orphons, were excluded from the earlier analysis of a few hundred of the donors because counts were too low. Presence/absence analyses assumed roughly uniform sequencing depth across donors, an assumption that may not hold. Only TCR beta chains were sequenced in this cohort, and the absence of alpha or paired-chain data limited detectable features. While some public TCRs were present in many individuals, most TCR sequences turned up only very rarely across donors. A later genetic analysis associated a missense DCLRE1C variant with V-gene and J-gene trimming of TCR beta chains, and an independent cohort replicated the association. A further reported finding was that TCR beta sequences accurately predicted the HLA-A and HLA-B alleles for most subjects in the first cohort. Several of the top co-occurrence clusters appeared to be linked to parvovirus B19, influenza, CMV and Epstein-Barr virus, according to a later analysis. In both the original and validation cohorts, the classifier was reported to diagnose cytomegalovirus status with high specificity and sensitivity. A later analysis found that HLA-associated TCR beta chains were more clonally expanded and had lower generation probabilities than equally common non-associated chains. It was suggested by the authors that the approach could potentially be generalized to other disease states and immunological phenotypes. Linkage disequilibrium might explain the correlated functional status among segregating V segments, but an unknown experimental factor could not be ruled out. A cluster of highly shared sequence variants was judged likely to represent a technical artifact of the sequencing pipeline. Assigning TCR associations to individual alleles was difficult when HLA alleles, especially DR and DQ, strongly co-occurred. According to a later analysis, TCR association rates differed among HLA loci, with DRB1 alleles showing the most associated TCRs and HLA-C alleles showing the fewest. HLA typing was unavailable for some donors at each locus, so association tests used only the typed subset. Broadly in line with IMGT annotations, most TCR beta V segments showed up in productive rearrangements about 87% or about 30% of the time in an earlier analysis of roughly 590 of the donors. In vitro tests confirmed that a few of the cytomegalovirus-associated TCR beta chains recognize cytomegalovirus antigens. In a later analysis, around 17,000 TCR beta sequences were associated with specific HLA alleles at a false discovery rate of 0.05. In the study, some 180 TCR beta chains were listed as associated with cytomegalovirus. In a later analysis, most CMV-associated TCR beta chains were found to appear HLA-restricted, with HLA associations seemingly driven largely by CMV exposure. Because the 87-base-pair reads could not distinguish some IMGT-functional V segments, including TRBV6-2 and TRBV6-3, those segments were excluded.

The V and J genes are TRBV5-1 and TRBJ2-7, and 9 junctional nucleotides match TRBD1. Sequenced sample: PBMCs. The source is a middle-aged man in good health and CMV-seropositive. The bases are TGCGCCAGCAGCTGGGGCCCCATGGGTCGACAGGGGGACCTGGGGGAGCAGTACTTC. Translated, this gives CASSWGPMGRQGDLGEQYF.